The next 25 T cell receptor beta chains were all read from a single sample in a study of regulatory T cells in long-lasting Graves disease. Building the TCR beta libraries relied on iRepertoire HTBI primers, and CDR3 regions underwent Arm-PCR. TCRdb used MiXCR to reprocess the multiplex PCR reads, holding one entry per CDR3 protein. The sample lists roughly 700,000 distinct CDR3 sequences; about 30% were seen once. Time point indicated: persistent/refractory GD, antithyroid drugs over 5 years with positive TRAb. RNA isolated from PBMCs was used to make the TCR library. Material: peripheral blood mononuclear cells (PBMCs), obtained when the disease was refractory, from a patient treated with antithyroid drugs. Source of these receptors: a female donor with Graves disease.

This rearrangement joins TRBV10-3 to TRBJ1-1; TRBD1 aligns across 12 bases. Losses at the gene ends were 6 bases for V and 11 bases for J; bases not matched to a gene: 13. Germline-derived CDR1 and CDR2 are ENHRY and SYGVKD. The CDR3 sequence is 15 residues long. In nucleotides, the CDR3 is TGTGCCATCAGGGGACAGGGGGCCCGCGAATCTTTGGCTTTCTTT. Translated, it gives CAIRGQGARESLAFF.

This clonotype was recorded many times. This chain links TRBV6-1 with TRBJ2-7; no firm D call. V dropped 6 bases and J dropped 0 bases, with 9 bases sitting between them. From germline, CDR1 is MNHNS and CDR2 SASEGT. This CDR3 has 13 residues. In DNA, the CDR3 is TGTGCCAGCAGCCGCCGCGGCTCCTACGAGCAGTACTTC. The encoded protein is CASSRRGSYEQYF.

A few counts support this clonotype. The chain combines TRBV11-2 with TRBJ2-5; 7 bases line up with TRBD1. Germline V CDR1 and CDR2: SGHAT, FQNNGV. Trimming took 6 bases from V and 5 from J; bases not matched to a gene: 9. CDR3 length: 14 amino acids. CDR3: CASREDRAVETQYF. DNA of the CDR3: TGTGCCAGCAGGGAAGACAGGGCCGTGGAGACCCAGTACTTC.

This clonotype was seen repeatedly, ten times or more. This sequence joins TRBV6-9 and TRBJ1-1; D not certain. Germline V gene lookup returns CDR1 MNHGY and CDR2 SVAAGI. Trimming pared 3 bases from V and 8 bases from J, leaving 13 bases between. The CDR3 extends over 13 amino acids. CDR3 nucleotide sequence: TGTGCCAGCAGTTACGCCAGGCCAGGAGAAGCTTTCTTT. It codes for CASSYARPGEAFF.

This clonotype appeared a few times. CDR3 sequence: CASKGQPNTEAFF. For the CDR3, the DNA is TGTGCCAGCAAGGGACAGCCGAACACTGAAGCTTTCTTT. This chain uses TRBV2 with TRBJ1-1; 7 bases fit TRBD1. Germline CDR1 SNHLY, CDR2 FYNNEI. V dropped 7 bases and J dropped 1; count of bases not matched to a gene: 3. The CDR3 has 13 amino acids.

This clonotype was found many times. The V and J genes are TRBV28 and TRBJ1-1; tentative D call: TRBD1 (5 bases). V lost 1 base to trimming and J lost 4 bases, with 13 bases between them. Germline CDR1 is MDHEN and CDR2 is SYDVKM. The CDR3 loop spans 15 amino acids. The CDR3 DNA reads TGTGCCAGCAGTTTATTTGCGGGGGAGGCCACTGAAGCTTTCTTT. Translation: CASSLFAGEATEAFF.

For this clonotype: Just one base apart from a much larger clone, this may be a read error. The genes are TRBV12-3 or TRBV12-4 and TRBJ2-5, with D perhaps matching TRBD1 or TRBD2 (5 bases each). The ends were cut back, 3 bases at V and 9 bases at J, with 20 bases in the middle. This CDR3 region has 15 residues. The CDR3 loop is CASSFSQGEVEAQYF. CDR3 nucleotide sequence: TGTGCCAGCAGTTTTAGCCAGGGAGAAGTGGAGGCCCAGTACTTC.

This clonotype showed up just a few times. Mismatch with germline at one junction end may stem from a read error. The CDR3 spells CASSLPFPLSGRGSRGTGELFF. The CDR3 region has the DNA TGTGCCAGCAGCTTACCATTCCCACTATCCGGGCGCGGGAGTCGGGGCACCGGGGAGCTGTTTTTT. The chain combines TRBV5-1 with TRBJ2-2; 7 nucleotides align to TRBD2. The germline CDR1 and CDR2 sequences are SGHRS and YFSETQ. This CDR3 contains 22 residues.

The sample holds many counts of this clonotype. The chain combines TRBV2 with TRBJ1-2; 8 bases map to TRBD1. V dropped 4 bases and J dropped 8; count of bases not matched to a gene: 3. The CDR3 runs to 12 residues. The germline V gene encodes CDR1 SNHLY and CDR2 FYNNEI. For the CDR3, the DNA is TGTGCCAGCAGTGGGACAGGGAGCGGCTACACCTTC. Translating it yields CASSGTGSGYTF.

The chain links TRBV7-2 to TRBJ1-6; D perhaps matches TRBD1 (5 bases). Trimming pared 5 bases from V and 9 bases from J, leaving 20 bases between. Germline-derived CDR1 and CDR2 are SGHTA and FQGNSA. This CDR3 contains 16 residues. The DNA of the CDR3 is TGTGCCAGCAGCCTTAGCGCAGGAGGGGAAGGTTCACCCCTCCACTTT. Residues: CASSLSAGGEGSPLHF.

This sequence joins TRBV29-1 and TRBJ1-6; D is perhaps TRBD1 (6 bases). The CDR3 is made up of 13 amino acids. Germline V gene sequence: CDR1 SQVTM, CDR2 ANQGSEA. The V gene lost 4 bases and the J gene lost 7 bases, with 11 bases spanning the gap. The CDR3 protein is CSVAWDTNSPLHF. The CDR3 DNA is TGCAGCGTTGCTTGGGACACCAATTCACCCCTCCACTTT.

Note on this clonotype: No conserved phenylalanine or tryptophan ends this CDR3, so it is likely a read error. The genes are TRBV28 and TRBJ1-5, with a weak D call TRBD1 (5 bases). The CDR3 covers 13 residues. CDR1 and CDR2 from the germline V gene are MDHEN and SYDVKM. V dropped 6 bases and J dropped 0 bases, with 6 bases sitting between them. The CDR3 region is CASRRGSNQPQHL. For the CDR3, the DNA is TGTGCCAGCAGAAGGGGTAGCAATCAGCCCCAGCATCTT.

This clonotype was counted only a few times. The chain combines TRBV19 with TRBJ1-2; D remains unclear. CDR3 length equals 12 residues. Trimming cost V 7 bases and J 3 bases, with 9 bases left between them. Per germline, CDR1 LNHDA and CDR2 SQIVND (reference sequence). DNA for the CDR3: TGTGCCAGTATGGGAGAGGACTATGGCTACACCTTC. Its translation is CASMGEDYGYTF.

This chain joins TRBV20-1 and TRBJ2-5; TRBD2 agrees at 10 bases. The CDR3 has 14 residues. V was clipped by 6 bases and J by 4 bases; unmatched bases: 8. Germline V CDR1 and CDR2: DFQATT, SNEGSKA (reference sequence). The CDR3 is CSARTSGGGETQYF. The CDR3 nucleotides read TGCAGTGCCAGGACTAGCGGAGGGGGAGAGACCCAGTACTTC.

Ten or more counts support this clonotype. The chain couples TRBV11-2 to TRBJ2-7, with 8 positions matching TRBD1. The length of the CDR3 is 15 residues. Trimming cost V 8 bases and J 2 bases; bases outside gene matches: 11. The germline gives CDR1 SGHAT, CDR2 FQNNGV. CDR3 DNA: TGTGCCAGCTTCCCCACAGGGGGAGGTCCCTACGAGCAGTACTTC. Translation: CASFPTGGGPYEQYF.

This clonotype has only a few counts. The V and J genes are TRBV27 and TRBJ1-2, with a possible D match to TRBD1 (6 bases). This CDR3 contains 15 residues. The V end lost 2 bases, the J end lost 0 bases, and 10 bases lay between the germline ends. Germline CDR1 and CDR2: MNHEY and SMNVEV (reference sequence). CDR3 loop: CASSLGTNPNYGYTF. The CDR3 nucleotides read TGTGCCAGCAGTTTAGGGACAAACCCTAACTATGGCTACACCTTC.

The chain joins TRBV5-1 to TRBJ1-4; D perhaps matches TRBD1 (6 bases). CDR1 and CDR2 (germline): SGHRS, YFSETQ. The CDR3 is made up of 14 amino acids. The V gene lost 2 bases and the J gene lost 5 bases, with 10 bases spanning the gap. The CDR3 protein is CASSFGDINEKLFF. The CDR3 DNA reads as TGCGCCAGCAGCTTCGGGGACATAAATGAAAAACTGTTTTTT. The variable domain in full, completed from reference TRBV5-1 and TRBJ1-4, reads KAGVTQTPRYLIKTRGQQVTLSCSPISGHRSVSWYQQTPGQGLQFLFEYFSETQRNKGNFPGRFSGRQFSNSRSEMNVSTLELGDSALYLCASSFGDINEKLFFGSGTQLSVL.

This clonotype was picked up many times. This chain links TRBV3-1 with TRBJ1-4; D not resolved. From germline, CDR1 is LGHDT and CDR2 YNNKEL (reference sequence). V was shortened by 1 base and J by 4 bases, with 13 bases between the two germline ends. There are 16 residues in the CDR3. The CDR3 here is CASSQGSGGLNEKLFF. DNA for the CDR3: TGTGCCAGCAGCCAAGGTTCAGGAGGGCTTAATGAAAAACTGTTTTTT.

Comment on this clonotype: Since no conserved phenylalanine or tryptophan closes the CDR3, a read error is the likely cause. The chain combines TRBV6-2 or TRBV6-3 with TRBJ1-1, with unresolved D. CDR3 size: 13 residues. Trimming took off 5 bases at V and 3 bases at J, with 10 bases between the two ends. Germline loops: CDR1 MNHEY, CDR2 SVGEGT. The CDR3 DNA sequence: TGTGCCAGCAGTAGGGAATTGGACACTGAAGCTTTCTCT. Residues: CASSRELDTEAFS.

This clonotype was detected only a few times. The rearrangement joins TRBV6-5 to TRBJ2-2, with D tentatively TRBD1 or TRBD2 (7 bases each). Trimming took off 2 bases at V and 0 bases at J, with 16 bases between the two ends. This CDR3 region has 18 residues. The germline gives CDR1 MNHEY, CDR2 SVGAGI. CDR3 loop: CASSYRGLAATNTGELFF. The CDR3 region has the DNA TGTGCCAGCAGTTACAGGGGGCTAGCGGCAACGAACACCGGGGAGCTGTTTTTT.

The V gene is TRBV4-1, the J gene TRBJ2-4, with 7 bases that match TRBD1. Germline V gene lookup returns CDR1 MGHRA and CDR2 YSYEKL. CDR3 length: 16 amino acids. J gave up 2 bases and V 3 bases, and 7 bases lay outside the gene matches. The CDR3, as DNA: TGCGCCAGCAGCCAGGCTACAGGGGAACCCAAAAACATTCAGTACTTC. This codes for CASSQATGEPKNIQYF.

The sample holds a few counts of this clonotype. The chain employs TRBV10-2 and TRBJ1-2; D ambiguous. Per germline, CDR1 WSHSY and CDR2 SAAADI. The V end was cut by 2 bases, the J end by 2 bases, with 9 bases between. CDR3 length equals 14 residues. The CDR3 nucleotides read TGCGCCAGCAGTGAGAGAAGAGTAAACTATGGCTACACCTTC. This gives the protein CASSERRVNYGYTF.

The genes are TRBV12-3 or TRBV12-4 and TRBJ1-1; 8 bases fit TRBD1. This CDR3 has 17 amino acids. V lost 2 bases to trimming and J lost 5 bases; unmatched junction nucleotides: 13. The CDR3 DNA reads TGTGCCAGCAGTTTACCCAAAGACAGGGGAAAACGTACTGAAGCTTTCTTT. Encoded protein: CASSLPKDRGKRTEAFF.

The chain combines TRBV20-1 with TRBJ2-7; TRBD2 matches at 10 bases. The V segment lost 2 bases and the J segment 0 bases; nucleotides outside the gene matches: 4. CDR1 DFQATT and CDR2 SNEGSKA come from the germline V gene (reference sequence). This CDR3 is 15 amino acids long. The CDR3 is CSARSRTSGSYEQYF. CDR3 nucleotide sequence: TGCAGTGCTAGATCACGGACTAGCGGCTCCTACGAGCAGTACTTC.

This clonotype was seen a handful of times. The gene calls are TRBV13 and TRBJ2-2, with D tentatively TRBD1 (5 bases). With 2 bases removed from V and 5 bases from J, the gap between germline ends came to 9 bases. The CDR3 runs 14 residues. In germline, CDR1 is PRHDT, CDR2 FYEKMQ (reference sequence). CDR3: CASSLRTKTGELFF. The CDR3 DNA sequence: TGTGCCAGCAGCTTAAGGACAAAAACCGGGGAGCTGTTTTTT.